These T cell receptor beta chains were read from a single sample in a study of blood T cell repertoires in COVID-19. The assay was immunoSEQ multiplex PCR, and TCRdb's table has in-frame clones only and misses some. The sample has hundreds of thousands of clones; approximately 87% are singletons. The sequenced sample was peripheral blood. The receptors were gathered from a woman between 50 and 59 years old with acute or convalescent COVID-19. The CDR3 runs from the conserved cysteine through the conserved F or W. The D gene is left open where the match is weak. Clone size is stated in some rows and not others, as once, few, many or a class when expanded.

clone_size d_call j_call v_call cdr3_aa cdr3_nt
NA NA TRBJ2-7 TRBV30 CAWSRVLTFSDEQYF TGTGCCTGGAGTCGGGTCTTAACGTTTTCCGACGAGCAGTACTTC
once TRBD1 TRBJ1-2 TRBV29-1 CSVGTGEYGYTF TGCAGCGTTGGCACAGGGGAGTATGGCTACACCTTC
NA NA TRBJ2-4 TRBV11-3 CASSLVVSRENIQYF TGTGCCAGCAGCTTAGTGGTCAGCAGGGAAAACATTCAGTACTTC
NA TRBD1 TRBJ1-2 TRBV5-1 CASSLVGTGGGHGGYTF TGCGCCAGCAGCTTAGTTGGGACAGGGGGCGGCCATGGTGGCTACACCTTC
once NA TRBJ2-5 TRBV2 CASGLGVYEETQYF TGTGCCAGCGGTTTAGGGGTTTATGAAGAGACCCAGTACTTC
NA TRBD2 TRBJ2-7 TRBV6-6 CASSYPSGRFPYEQYF TGTGCCAGCAGTTACCCTAGCGGGAGATTCCCCTACGAGCAGTACTTC
NA NA TRBJ2-2 TRBV15 CATSREQEAGELFF TGTGCCACCAGCAGAGAGCAGGAGGCCGGGGAGCTGTTTTTT
NA TRBD1 TRBJ2-5 TRBV5-5 CASSRQRQGGQETQYF TGTGCCAGCAGCCGCCAGAGACAGGGTGGCCAAGAGACCCAGTACTTC
NA NA TRBJ1-4 TRBV6-6 CASSYPGTSTNEKLFF TGTGCCAGCAGTTACCCTGGGACTTCAACTAATGAAAAACTGTTTTTT
NA TRBD1 TRBJ1-6 TRBV2 CASRPGTGWNNSPLHF TGTGCCAGCAGGCCCGGGACAGGGTGGAATAATTCACCCCTCCACTTT
NA NA TRBJ2-1 TRBV6-2/TRBV6-3 CASSYALTGQFF TGTGCCAGCAGTTACGCTCTAACGGGGCAGTTCTTC
few TRBD1 TRBJ1-2 TRBV30 CAWRGTAAYGYTF TGTGCCTGGAGAGGGACAGCGGCATATGGCTACACCTTC
NA TRBD1 TRBJ2-7 TRBV2 CASSSRSGTAVDEQYF TGTGCCAGCAGTTCTCGTTCCGGGACAGCCGTCGACGAGCAGTACTTC
NA TRBD2 TRBJ2-6 TRBV5-6 CASSWEGYSGANVLTF TGTGCCAGCAGCTGGGAGGGGTATTCTGGGGCCAACGTCCTGACTTTC
NA NA TRBJ1-3 TRBV7-2 CASSPRGHSGNTIYF TGTGCCAGCAGTCCCAGGGGTCACTCTGGAAACACCATATATTTT
few TRBD1 TRBJ1-5 TRBV27 CASSFRTGSQPQHF TGTGCCAGCAGTTTCCGGACAGGGAGTCAGCCCCAGCATTTT
NA TRBD2 TRBJ2-1 TRBV18 CASSSGLAGYNEQFF TGTGCCAGCTCATCGGGACTAGCGGGCTACAATGAGCAGTTCTTC
NA TRBD1 TRBJ1-2 TRBV27 CASSFYETGIGNYGYTF TGTGCCAGCAGTTTCTATGAGACAGGGATAGGTAACTATGGCTACACCTTC
NA NA TRBJ2-1 TRBV5-4 CASSLVGSGEQFF TGTGCCAGCAGCTTGGTCGGTTCCGGTGAGCAGTTCTTC
NA TRBD1 TRBJ1-6 TRBV3-1/TRBV3-2 CASSQGQGQNSPLHF TGTGCCAGCAGCCAAGGACAGGGCCAGAATTCACCCCTCCACTTT
once NA TRBJ1-1 TRBV6-5 CASSSRDTNTEAFF TGTGCCAGCAGTTCCCGAGACACGAACACTGAAGCTTTCTTT
once NA TRBJ1-3 TRBV5-1 CASSLGTSLGVSGNTIYF TGCGCCAGCAGCCTAGGGACATCCCTAGGCGTCTCTGGAAACACCATATATTTT
NA TRBD2 TRBJ2-3 TRBV24-1 CATSDLGTTFSTDTQYF TGTGCCACCAGTGATTTGGGGACTACCTTTAGCACAGATACGCAGTATTTT
NA NA TRBJ2-7 TRBV7-8 CASSLVNEQYF TGTGCCAGCAGCTTAGTCAACGAGCAGTACTTC
NA TRBD1 TRBJ2-6 TRBV19 CASSIPTGAGANVLTF TGTGCCAGTAGTATTCCTACAGGGGCTGGGGCCAACGTCCTGACTTTC
NA TRBD2 TRBJ2-1 TRBV13 CASSTGTSGGGWNEQFF TGTGCCAGCAGCACTGGGACTAGCGGGGGAGGGTGGAATGAGCAGTTCTTC
NA NA TRBJ1-1 TRBV11-2 CASSFHSEAFF TGTGCCAGCAGCTTCCATTCCGAAGCTTTCTTT
NA TRBD1 TRBJ1-6 TRBV4-2 CASSQEEGQGDSPLHF TGTGCCAGCAGCCAAGAAGAGGGACAGGGTGATTCACCCCTCCACTTT
NA NA TRBJ1-1 TRBV3-1/TRBV3-2 CASSRTVNTEAFF TGTGCCAGCAGCCGGACAGTGAACACTGAAGCTTTCTTT
NA NA TRBJ2-3 TRBV7-3 CASSPGTGYTDTQYF TGTGCCAGCAGTCCCGGGACTGGCTACACAGATACGCAGTATTTT
NA NA TRBJ1-2 TRBV12-3/TRBV12-4 CASSLVQAGYTF TGTGCCAGCAGTTTAGTACAGGCTGGCTACACCTTC
NA NA TRBJ1-2 TRBV7-9 CASSLDTNYGYTF TGTGCCAGCAGCTTAGATACAAACTATGGCTACACCTTC
NA NA TRBJ2-5 TRBV30 CAWNLGVETQYF TGTGCCTGGAACCTAGGTGTTGAGACCCAGTACTTC
NA NA TRBJ1-2 TRBV7-2 CASSLVGGLQAGPYGYTF TGTGCCAGCAGCTTAGTGGGGGGTCTGCAAGCAGGGCCCTATGGCTACACCTTC
NA TRBD1 TRBJ2-1 TRBV7-6 CASSPNDRVNEQFF TGTGCCAGCAGCCCTAATGACAGGGTCAATGAGCAGTTCTTC
NA TRBD2 TRBJ2-1 TRBV23-1 CASSQPGSGIDYNEQFF TGCGCCAGCAGTCAACCAGGTAGCGGGATTGATTACAATGAGCAGTTCTTC
NA NA TRBJ1-3 TRBV3-1/TRBV3-2 CASSSLEHGNTIYF TGTGCCAGCAGCTCACTAGAGCATGGAAACACCATATATTTT
NA NA TRBJ1-5 TRBV6-5 CASSYGGGQPQHF TGTGCCAGCAGTTACGGGGGCGGGCAGCCCCAGCATTTT
NA NA TRBJ1-1 TRBV19 CASRLWDILRAEAFF TGTGCCAGTAGACTCTGGGACATACTGAGGGCTGAAGCTTTCTTT
NA TRBD2 TRBJ2-1 TRBV10-2 CASTSTSGSYNEQFF TGCGCCAGCACCTCGACTAGCGGCTCCTACAATGAGCAGTTCTTC
NA NA TRBJ2-7 TRBV7-2 CASSSGLEQYF TGTGCCAGCAGTTCTGGACTGGAGCAGTACTTC
NA TRBD1 TRBJ2-7 TRBV30 CAWSSWDSSYEQYF TGTGCCTGGAGTTCCTGGGACAGTTCCTACGAGCAGTACTTC
NA NA TRBJ1-5 TRBV2 CASSETDSNQPQHF TGTGCCAGCAGTGAGACAGATAGCAATCAGCCCCAGCATTTT
NA NA TRBJ2-7 TRBV11-2 CASSLVRGFGEQYF TGTGCCAGCAGCTTAGTACGGGGGTTCGGCGAGCAGTACTTC
NA NA TRBJ2-3 TRBV7-8 CASSLDPRGDTQYF TGTGCCAGCAGCTTAGACCCACGAGGCGATACGCAGTATTTT
NA TRBD1 TRBJ2-7 TRBV5-1 CASSFRQGFYEQYF TGCGCCAGCAGCTTCCGACAGGGGTTCTACGAGCAGTACTTC
NA NA TRBJ1-2 TRBV11-3 CASTHNGYTF TGTGCCAGCACTCACAATGGCTACACCTTC
NA NA TRBJ2-3 TRBV11-3 CASSSDISSTDTQYF TGTGCCAGCAGCTCGGACATTTCGAGCACAGATACGCAGTATTTT
NA TRBD2 TRBJ2-1 TRBV5-1 CASSSGLAGPNEQFF TGCGCCAGCAGCTCGGGACTAGCGGGCCCCAATGAGCAGTTCTTC
NA TRBD2 TRBJ2-1 TRBV7-9 CASSSLTSGGTNNEQFF TGTGCCAGCAGCTCCCTGACTAGCGGGGGGACCAACAATGAGCAGTTCTTC
NA NA TRBJ1-3 TRBV29-1 CSVEPGSGNTIYF TGCAGCGTTGAACCGGGTTCTGGAAACACCATATATTTT
NA TRBD2 TRBJ2-1 TRBV2 CASRGLADKQFF TGTGCCAGCAGAGGACTAGCGGATAAGCAGTTCTTC
NA TRBD2 TRBJ2-3 TRBV24-1 CATSEGLAGLTDTQYF TGTGCCACCAGTGAAGGCCTAGCGGGTCTCACAGATACGCAGTATTTT
NA TRBD1 TRBJ1-5 TRBV7-2 CASSFVGQGNQPQHF TGTGCCAGCAGCTTCGTGGGACAGGGCAATCAGCCCCAGCATTTT
NA NA TRBJ1-1 TRBV19 CASSIEGQVTEAFF TGTGCCAGTAGTATAGAGGGCCAGGTCACTGAAGCTTTCTTT
NA TRBD2 TRBJ2-1 TRBV3-1/TRBV3-2 CASSPGLAVPYNEQFF TGTGCCAGCAGCCCGGGACTAGCGGTCCCTTACAATGAGCAGTTCTTC
NA TRBD2 TRBJ2-7 TRBV3-1/TRBV3-2 CASSPTSRISGISYEQYF TGTGCCAGCAGCCCCACTTCACGTATTAGCGGGATCTCCTACGAGCAGTACTTC
NA NA TRBJ2-3 TRBV9 CASSRSRSGDTQYF TGTGCCAGCAGTCGTAGCCGATCGGGAGATACGCAGTATTTT
NA NA TRBJ2-6 TRBV7-3 CASATTVGAGANVLTF TGTGCCAGCGCCACTACCGTAGGTGCTGGGGCCAACGTCCTGACTTTC
NA NA TRBJ1-1 TRBV5-1 CASSQIQGSEAFF TGCGCCAGCAGCCAAATACAGGGTTCTGAAGCTTTCTTT